This T cell receptor (beta chain) was captured in a study of T cells in localized non-small cell lung cancer (dated by TCRdb to the early 2020s). For the wider study: T cell repertoires of about 240 early-stage NSCLC patients were analyzed, with tumors being compared against uninvolved tumor-adjacent lungs. The cohort comprised roughly 230 treatment-naïve NSCLC patients with resected, localized lung tumors. The mean age of the NSCLC patients was 50 to 85 years, with about 130 men and over 100 women. Beyond this particular receptor, the publication reports: Because multi-region tumor sequencing was not performed, intratumor heterogeneity could not be ruled out. Higher T cell density in blood was associated with longer overall survival, whereas higher clonality in adjacent lung was associated with shorter survival. Uninvolved tumor-adjacent lung showed the highest T cell clonality, higher than tumor, which suggests more focused antigenic responses in the uninvolved tumor-adjacent lung. Of the top 100 tumor clones, a median of approximately 60 were detected in paired uninvolved adjacent lung; approximately 30 were also among that lung's top 100. Since the design was exploratory, TCR variables were selected using unadjusted p-values with no false-discovery rate correction.

Of note for this clone: Its antigen is still unknown. Within one base of it there is no much larger clone, and no base qualities were kept.

TCR beta CDR3 regions were sequenced from DNA using the immunoSEQ Assay. In the authors' own workflow: To compute T cell density, TCR beta template counts were normalized to usable DNA, which was estimated by amplifying housekeeping genes. Using the preseqR package, richness was estimated by extrapolating to 120,000 templates for tissue samples and 400,000 templates for PBMC samples. Clonality was calculated as one minus Pielou's evenness. To identify tissue-enriched TCRs, differential abundance testing was run on productive amino-acid clonotypes with a minimum total count of 5 and an alpha of 0.1. The Jaccard Index and the Morisita Overlap Index were used to measure repertoire overlap between compartments. GLIPH grouped TCR beta CDR3s together with public tetramer-defined viral CDR3s, and a viral motif had to include at least three viral sequences and also show V-gene enrichment. The clones in this table, taken by TCRdb from immuneACCESS, are in-frame only. Not every clone is retained; where verified, under half of the shortfall comes from an unresolved V gene, and the cause of the rest is unknown. From that table come the V and J calls and clone size; the DNA was used to work out D and trimming. The sample records approximately 1,500 clones, 20% to 25% of which are singletons. Jointly, the top ten make up approximately 12% of the sample.

The CDR3 contains 15 residues, cysteine and phenylalanine counted. Only CDR3 DNA remains: 45 bases, in frame from the first base. Here V drops 4 bases and J drops 4 bases, and the junction holds 6 bases not matched to any gene. From a lookup of the germline V gene (reference sequence), CDR1 and CDR2 are SGHAT and FQDESV. Uninvolved adjacent lung was obtained at least 2 cm from the tumor margin, and the absence of atypia was confirmed by two independent pathologists. At diagnosis, peripheral blood, uninvolved tumor-adjacent lung and tumor were collected and were preserved as a mix of fresh-frozen and FFPE material.

The TCR was taken from a woman aged 40-70 years with stage III squamous cell lung carcinoma. Recombination joined TRBV11-1 with TRBJ1-3; TRBD1 agrees with 8 junctional bases. This material consisted of normal lung tissue next to the tumor, taken before any cancer treatment. The CDR3 amino acid sequence is: CASSSTGTGGNTIYF. The nucleotides are TGTGCCAGCAGCTCGACCGGGACAGGAGGAAACACCATATATTTT.